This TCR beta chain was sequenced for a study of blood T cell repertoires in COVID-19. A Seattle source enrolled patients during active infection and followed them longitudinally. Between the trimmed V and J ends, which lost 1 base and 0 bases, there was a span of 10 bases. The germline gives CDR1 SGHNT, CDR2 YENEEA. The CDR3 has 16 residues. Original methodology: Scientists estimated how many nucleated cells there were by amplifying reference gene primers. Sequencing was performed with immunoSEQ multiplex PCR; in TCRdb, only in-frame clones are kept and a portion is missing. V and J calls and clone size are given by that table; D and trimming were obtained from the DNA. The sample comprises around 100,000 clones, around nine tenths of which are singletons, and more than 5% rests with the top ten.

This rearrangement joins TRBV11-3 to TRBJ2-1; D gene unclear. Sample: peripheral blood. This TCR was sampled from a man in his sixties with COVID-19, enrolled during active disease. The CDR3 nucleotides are TGTGCCAGCAGCTTAGCCCTCTCTTTCTCCTACAATGAGCAGTTCTTC. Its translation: CASSLALSFSYNEQFF.